These T cell receptor beta chains were read from a single sample in a study of Tregs in tolerant kidney transplant recipients. Profiled with immunoSEQ multiplex PCR; TCRdb holds only in-frame clones, not every one. The sample includes some 55,000 clones, 80% to 90% of them seen just once. Source: Tregs from blood, taken before the transplant. The receptors were gathered from a human donor who received a combined kidney and bone marrow transplant. Each CDR3 is given with its conserved first and last residue. Some rows have no size entry. The others give once, few or many, or a class for an expanded clone.

TRBV5-6	TRBJ2-2	NA	CASSPRSTGELFF
TRBV2	TRBJ2-7	NA	CASSVPGGAISWTSYEQYF
TRBV12-5	TRBJ2-5	NA	CASGQLNWYQETQYF
TRBV5-1	TRBJ2-3	NA	CASADRTSRASDTQYF
TRBV9	TRBJ2-1	once	CASSVDQSKNEQFF
TRBV5-4	TRBJ2-3	once	CASSPNPTDTQYF
TRBV30	TRBJ1-2	NA	CAWSVRAGRTGYTF
TRBV6-1	TRBJ2-3	NA	CASSLLAGATDTQYF
TRBV11-2	TRBJ2-5	NA	CASSLAAGYQETQYF
TRBV30	TRBJ2-2	NA	CAWTGARKTGGTGELFF
TRBV4-1	TRBJ2-7	NA	CASSQTGTYLSEQYF
TRBV27	TRBJ1-4	NA	CASSPRLRQGRNPNEKLFF
TRBV5-1	TRBJ2-7	NA	CASSGGTSGYEQYF
TRBV27	TRBJ2-1	NA	CASSLIRQGVGNEQFF
TRBV7-8	TRBJ2-3	NA	CASSFGQPSTDTQYF
TRBV5-1	TRBJ2-3	NA	CASSLGQGKVTDTQYF
TRBV5-1	TRBJ2-5	NA	CASSLGDSTGTQYF
TRBV13	TRBJ1-1	NA	CASSLDRGRAAFF
TRBV19	TRBJ2-3	NA	CASSYRGRTDTQYF
TRBV30	TRBJ2-7	NA	CAWSVSGEQYF
TRBV28	TRBJ1-1	NA	CASSSWTVGTEAFF
TRBV7-9	TRBJ2-7	NA	CASSHPPGQGIYEQYF
TRBV7-2	TRBJ2-1	NA	CASSQQGYEQFF
TRBV10-3	TRBJ1-5	NA	CTRAGDYSNQPQHF
TRBV4-2	TRBJ2-3	NA	CASSARTGLGTDTQYF
TRBV7-2	TRBJ2-5	few	CASSPYQETQYF
TRBV28	TRBJ1-5	NA	CASTWGGGNQPQHF
TRBV19	TRBJ2-2	NA	CASSNAGELFF
TRBV18	TRBJ1-5	NA	CASSPTGINQPQHF
TRBV7-9	TRBJ2-3	NA	CASSLARRVDTQYF
TRBV7-8	TRBJ2-5	NA	CASAPSRGRETQYF
TRBV28	TRBJ1-5	NA	CASSLRGQTLNQPQHF
TRBV7-6	TRBJ2-3	once	CASSEPRLAGGPDTQYF
TRBV9	TRBJ1-1	NA	CASSPWGGMRNTEAFF
TRBV7-8	TRBJ2-7	NA	CASRLAGAHEQYF
TRBV2	TRBJ1-4	NA	CASSALSMNEKLFF
TRBV11-3	TRBJ2-7	NA	CASSYSPGTGYEQYF
TRBV5-6	TRBJ2-3	few	CASSLARGGVRGRTDTQYF
TRBV29-1	TRBJ2-1	NA	CSVEMAGGHYNEQFF
TRBV5-6	TRBJ1-2	once	CASSLVGANGRGYTF
TRBV5-1	TRBJ1-1	few	CASSSGATEAFF
TRBV28	TRBJ1-1	few	CASSFWGTEAFF
TRBV6-5	TRBJ2-6	NA	CASSYQSSGANVLTF
TRBV7-2	TRBJ2-5	NA	CASSLRRGEETQYF
TRBV10-2	TRBJ2-4	NA	CASSALVGLAGSDKNIQYF
TRBV5-1	TRBJ1-1	NA	CASSLEGRGTEAFF
TRBV7-9	TRBJ2-3	NA	CASSFRLDSTQYF